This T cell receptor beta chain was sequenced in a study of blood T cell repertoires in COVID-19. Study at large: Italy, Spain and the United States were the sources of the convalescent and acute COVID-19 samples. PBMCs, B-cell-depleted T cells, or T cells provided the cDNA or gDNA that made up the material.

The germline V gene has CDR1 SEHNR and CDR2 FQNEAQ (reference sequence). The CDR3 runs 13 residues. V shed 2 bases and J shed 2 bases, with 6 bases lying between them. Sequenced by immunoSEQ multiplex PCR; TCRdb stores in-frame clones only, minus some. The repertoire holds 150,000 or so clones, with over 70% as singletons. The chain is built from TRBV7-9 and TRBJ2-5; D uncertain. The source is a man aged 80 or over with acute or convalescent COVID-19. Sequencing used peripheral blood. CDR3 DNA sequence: TGTGCCAGCAGCTTATTCCCGCAAGAGACCCAGTACTTC. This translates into CASSLFPQETQYF.